The 31 T cell receptor beta chains presented below share a single source sample, sequenced in a study of cytomegalovirus exposure and HLA in healthy donors. PCR was performed using 60 Vbeta and 13 Jbeta primers. Data came from immunoSEQ multiplex PCR; TCRdb stores just in-frame clones and leaves some out. This sample yields about 120,000 clones, of which 70% to 85% are seen a single time; 4% belongs to the top ten. Sequencing was done on a sample of PBMCs. These receptors originate from a man between 35 and 55 years old in good health and CMV-seropositive.

DNA of the CDR3: TGTGCCAGCACCTCAGACAGGGATTATGGCTACACCTTC. This gives the protein CASTSDRDYGYTF. This chain joins TRBV6-6 and TRBJ1-2; 7 nucleotides agree with TRBD1. Per the germline V gene, CDR1 is MNHNY and CDR2 is SVGAGI (reference sequence). The CDR3 is made up of 13 amino acids. Losses at the gene ends were 7 bases for V and 5 bases for J; bases not matched to a gene: 7.

The chain combines TRBV2 with TRBJ1-2; 7 nucleotides agree with TRBD1. The V gene's germline CDR1 is SNHLY and CDR2 FYNNEI. V lost 5 bases to trimming and J lost 4 bases; unmatched junction nucleotides: 4. The length of the CDR3 is 13 residues. In DNA form, the CDR3 reads TGTGCCAGCAGTCGGGACAGAAGCTATGGCTACACCTTC. Its translation: CASSRDRSYGYTF.

This rearrangement joins TRBV9 to TRBJ2-2; TRBD2 aligns across 9 bases. V lost 3 bases and J lost 6; bases outside the gene matches: 3. This CDR3 has 14 residues. CDR1 and CDR2 from the germline V gene are SGDLS and YYNGEE. CDR3 bases: TGTGCCAGCAGCGGGGGACTAGCCCCCGGGGAGCTGTTTTTT. Protein sequence: CASSGGLAPGELFF.

This clone was counted a few times. The rearrangement links TRBV13 to TRBJ2-7; tentative D call: TRBD2 (7 bases). The CDR3 is made up of 20 amino acids. The V gene's germline CDR1 is PRHDT and CDR2 FYEKMQ (reference sequence). V gave up 1 base and J gave up 3 bases, with 28 bases separating them. The CDR3 DNA reads as TGTGCCAGCAGCTTAGCCTACCGGGACTCAAGGGGGGGGTTGGACTACGAGCAGTACTTC. Translation: CASSLAYRDSRGGLDYEQYF.

The sample holds one count of this clone. This chain uses TRBV7-9 with TRBJ2-7, with a weak D call TRBD2 (6 bases). Per the germline V gene, CDR1 is SEHNR and CDR2 is FQNEAQ (reference sequence). This CDR3 is 14 amino acids long. V shed 1 base and J shed 0 bases, with 7 bases lying between them. The CDR3, as DNA: TGTGCCAGCAGCTTAGGCGGGATCTCCTACGAGCAGTACTTC. Translating gives CASSLGGISYEQYF.

The chain joins TRBV9 to TRBJ2-3, with a weak D call TRBD2 (6 bases). The CDR3 spans 17 residues. The germline V gene has CDR1 SGDLS and CDR2 YYNGEE. V shed 4 bases and J shed 0 bases, with 18 bases lying between them. CDR3 bases: TGTGCCAGCAGCCTACACTTTCGGGGGTCTAGCACAGATACGCAGTATTTT. It is translated as CASSLHFRGSSTDTQYF.

V and J are TRBV18 and TRBJ2-1, with 9 bases aligning to TRBD1. V gave up 3 bases and J gave up 6 bases; unmatched junction bases: 12. Germline V lookup: CDR1 KGHSH, CDR2 LQKENI. The CDR3 sequence is 17 residues long. The CDR3 region has the DNA TGTGCCAGCTCACCCCTCCCCGGGACAGGGAGGTCCAATGAGCAGTTCTTC. The encoded protein is CASSPLPGTGRSNEQFF.

V gene TRBV4-1 combines with J gene TRBJ1-4; D is uncertain. CDR1 and CDR2 from the germline V gene are MGHRA and YSYEKL. This CDR3 has 14 residues. The V end lost 3 bases, the J end lost 7 bases, and 12 bases lay between the germline ends. CDR3 nucleotide sequence: TGCGCCAGCAGCCAGGTCCGGGTTCGTGAAAAACTGTTTTTT. This sequence encodes CASSQVRVREKLFF.

This clone appeared a few times. The rearrangement uses TRBV21-1 and TRBJ2-7; TRBD1, the D gene given by the table, was not confirmed from the DNA. TRBV21-1 corresponds to a pseudogene. This CDR3 comprises 18 residues. In nucleotides, the CDR3 is TGTGCCAGCAGCCGCTTTAGGGATGTACAGGGATTGGCTCGAGAGCAGTACTTC. Translating it yields CASSRFRDVQGLAREQYF.

This clone turned up a few times. The chain is built from TRBV25-1 and TRBJ1-4, with 7 bases identical to TRBD1. The V gene's germline CDR1 is MGHDK and CDR2 SYGVNS. CDR3 length: 15 residues. After removal of 0 bases from V and 7 bases from J, the junction contained 5 bases not matched to a gene. The DNA for the CDR3 is TGTGCCAGCAGTGAATATGAGGGGGCGGGTGAAAAACTGTTTTTT. Protein: CASSEYEGAGEKLFF.

In its sample, this clone was seen a few times. The chain joins TRBV5-1 to TRBJ2-1; 16 bases are a match to TRBD2. CDR3 length: 19 amino acids. Germline V CDR1 and CDR2: SGHRS, YFSETQ. V was pared by 1 base and J by 0 bases, with 4 bases of the junction left unmatched. The CDR3 nucleotides read TGCGCCAGCAGCTTGACGGGACTAGCGGGGGGGAGCTCCTACAATGAGCAGTTCTTC. Translating it yields CASSLTGLAGGSSYNEQFF.

CDR3 in DNA: TGCGCCAGCAGCCCCGGACAGGGGTATGGCTACACCTTC. The encoded protein is CASSPGQGYGYTF. This chain links TRBV10-2 with TRBJ1-2, with 9 bases identical to TRBD1. V lost 6 bases, J lost 5 bases, and 4 bases stayed unmatched. The CDR3 is 13 amino acids. Germline CDR1 and CDR2: WSHSY and SAAADI.

This clone was seen a single time. The rearrangement uses TRBV27 and TRBJ2-5, with TRBD2 matching over 8 bases. V lost 3 bases and J lost 11; bases outside the gene matches: 8. The CDR3 totals 13 residues. Germline V gives CDR1 MNHEY, CDR2 SMNVEV (reference sequence). CDR3 protein: CASSFGGAGEQYF. The CDR3 DNA follows: TGTGCCAGCAGTTTCGGGGGGGCCGGGGAGCAGTACTTC.

Only one count was recorded for this clone. The rearrangement links TRBV4-1 to TRBJ1-5; no reliable D call. The CDR3 covers 15 residues. Germline CDR1 MGHRA, CDR2 YSYEKL. Trimming cost V 0 bases and J 7 bases, with 13 bases left between them. This chain's CDR3 is CASSQDIQSGQPQHF. CDR3 nucleotide sequence: TGCGCCAGCAGCCAAGATATCCAATCGGGACAGCCCCAGCATTTT.

The CDR3 protein is CASSTKMYQETQYF. The CDR3 nucleotides read TGCGCCAGCAGCACAAAGATGTACCAAGAGACCCAGTACTTC. V and J are TRBV5-1 and TRBJ2-5; D gene uncertain. Germline V lookup: CDR1 SGHRS, CDR2 YFSETQ. Trimming cost V 4 bases and J 0 bases, with 10 bases left between them. The length of the CDR3 is 14 residues.

This chain connects TRBV2 to TRBJ2-1; 12 bases fit TRBD2. There are 14 residues in the CDR3. The germline gives CDR1 SNHLY, CDR2 FYNNEI. Unmatched junction bases numbered 7, after V lost 6 bases and J lost 10 bases. The CDR3 loop reads CASRQLAGGGEQFF. In DNA, the CDR3 is TGTGCCAGCAGGCAACTAGCGGGAGGAGGGGAGCAGTTCTTC. The full variable domain, in which reference TRBV2 and TRBJ2-1 provide the parts outside the CDR3, is EPEVTQTPSHQVTQMGQEVILRCVPISNHLYFYWYRQILGQKVEFLVSFYNNEISEKSEIFDDQFSVERPDGSNFTLKIRSTKLEDSAMYFCASRQLAGGGEQFFGPGTRLTVL.

This clone was picked up a small number of times. The V call is TRBV29-1, the J call TRBJ2-3; 9 nucleotides agree with TRBD2. This CDR3 contains 14 residues. Germline V gives CDR1 SQVTM, CDR2 ANQGSEA. Trimming cost V 1 base and J 7 bases; bases outside gene matches: 6. As DNA, the CDR3 is TGCAGCGTTGAAGTAGCGGGGGATGGGAATACGCAGTATTTT. Protein: CSVEVAGDGNTQYF.

V usage is TRBV5-1 and J usage is TRBJ2-3; 10 positions match TRBD1. The germline gives CDR1 SGHRS, CDR2 YFSETQ. The CDR3 sequence is 18 residues long. V lost 0 bases, J lost 1 base, and 8 bases stayed unmatched. CDR3: CASSLARTGGMRTDTQYF. DNA of the CDR3: TGCGCCAGCAGCTTGGCGCGGACAGGGGGTATGCGCACAGATACGCAGTATTTT.

The chain links TRBV5-1 to TRBJ2-7; no reliable D call. With 2 bases removed from V and 2 bases from J, the gap between germline ends came to 11 bases. The CDR3 runs to 14 residues. CDR1 and CDR2 from the germline V gene are SGHRS and YFSETQ. The CDR3 bases are TGCGCCAGCAGCTTTCCATCCACAGCCTACGAGCAGTACTTC. It is translated as CASSFPSTAYEQYF.

The chain combines TRBV19 with TRBJ2-5, with D perhaps TRBD1 (6 bases). Trimming removed 5 bases from V and 1 base from J, with 14 bases in between. The CDR3 loop spans 15 amino acids. Germline assignment: CDR1 LNHDA and CDR2 SQIVND (reference sequence). The CDR3 nucleotides read TGTGCCAGTAGTGGGGGCAGGACCCTCCAAGAGACCCAGTACTTC. As protein: CASSGGRTLQETQYF.

The V call is TRBV9, the J call TRBJ2-6, with 12 bases aligning to TRBD2. CDR3 length: 17 residues. V shed 3 bases, J shed 0 bases, and the junction held 1 base outside the gene matches. Germline V lookup: CDR1 SGDLS, CDR2 YYNGEE. The CDR3 region is CASSASGGASGANVLTF. CDR3 nucleotides: TGTGCCAGCAGCGCTAGCGGGGGGGCCTCTGGGGCCAACGTCCTGACTTTC.

This clone has just a few counts. This chain joins TRBV25-1 and TRBJ1-5; TRBD1 might be the D (5 bases). The CDR3 is 13 residues long. Germline V CDR1 and CDR2: MGHDK, SYGVNS. V lost 8 bases and J lost 2, with 10 bases in between. CDR3 nucleotides: TGTGCCAGCGGCGCACAGGGCAATCAGCCCCAGCATTTT. Its protein product is CASGAQGNQPQHF.

The DNA for the CDR3 is TGTGCCACCTCGGGAGGGGACTATGGCTACACCTTC. Translation gives CATSGGDYGYTF. This chain joins TRBV15 and TRBJ1-2; tentative D call: TRBD1 (5 bases). Trimming took 8 bases from V and 3 from J, leaving 10 bases between them. Per the germline V gene, CDR1 is LNHNV and CDR2 is YYDKDF (reference sequence). The CDR3 totals 12 residues.

The chain carries TRBV6-6 and TRBJ1-1, with 10 bases that match TRBD1. CDR1 is MNHNY, CDR2 SVGAGI, per germline (reference sequence). The length of the CDR3 is 15 residues. The ends lost 4 bases at V and 4 bases at J; junction bases unmatched: 6. CDR3 nucleotides: TGTGCCAGCAGTTCCCGGACAGGGGGAGGCACTGAAGCTTTCTTT. This encodes CASSSRTGGGTEAFF.

The chain links TRBV10-2 to TRBJ1-1; TRBD1 is a possible D gene (6 bases). Deletions cut 6 bases from V and 5 bases from J, with 19 bases between. In germline, CDR1 is WSHSY, CDR2 SAAADI. This CDR3 contains 15 residues. The CDR3 bases are TGCGCCAGCAGATTACAGGGTCCCTCGGCAACTGAAGCTTTCTTT. Amino acids: CASRLQGPSATEAFF.

The chain is built from TRBV28 and TRBJ2-7, with 9 bases aligning to TRBD2. The germline CDR1 and CDR2 sequences are MDHEN and SYDVKM. J was trimmed by 6 bases and V by 5 bases; bases with no gene match: 11. This CDR3 spans 15 amino acids. CDR3 loop: CASSSPLAGVVEQYF. DNA of the CDR3: TGTGCCAGCAGTAGCCCTTTAGCGGGAGTAGTCGAGCAGTACTTC.

V is TRBV6-5 and J is TRBJ1-4; 9 nucleotides line up with TRBD1. Germline V gene data show CDR1 as MNHEY and CDR2 as SVGAGI. CDR3 length: 11 amino acids. V lost 6 bases to trimming and J lost 14 bases; unmatched junction nucleotides: 4. CDR3 in DNA: TGTGCCAGCAGCCCCGGACAGGGGCTGTTTTTT. It yields the protein CASSPGQGLFF.

The chain employs TRBV2 and TRBJ2-2; D not certain. The CDR3 covers 14 residues. V was cut by 5 bases and J by 3 bases, with 10 bases left in between. The germline CDR1 and CDR2 sequences are SNHLY and FYNNEI. CDR3 DNA sequence: TGTGCCAGCAGTTTCAGAGGCTACACCGGGGAGCTGTTTTTT. This codes for CASSFRGYTGELFF.

Only a few counts were recorded for this clone. The CDR3 region has the DNA TGCGCCAGCAGCTTTTTTGGACAGGGAGCTAACTATGGCTACACCTTC. The encoded protein is CASSFFGQGANYGYTF. This chain connects TRBV5-1 to TRBJ1-2, with 8 bases matching TRBD1. This CDR3 is 16 amino acids long. Germline V gene lookup returns CDR1 SGHRS and CDR2 YFSETQ. Trimming took 2 bases from V and 0 from J; bases not matched to a gene: 6.

This rearrangement joins TRBV11-2 to TRBJ2-5; a weak D match, TRBD2 (6 bases). Germline V gene lookup returns CDR1 SGHAT and CDR2 FQNNGV. The V gene lost 3 bases and the J gene lost 1 base, with 15 bases spanning the gap. There are 16 residues in the CDR3. The CDR3 here is CASSLLGGGSQETQYF. In DNA, the CDR3 is TGTGCCAGCAGCTTGTTGGGGGGTGGGTCCCAAGAGACCCAGTACTTC.

This sequence joins TRBV28 and TRBJ2-2; 12 nucleotides agree with TRBD2. The CDR3 is made up of 14 amino acids. CDR1 is MDHEN, CDR2 SYDVKM, per germline. Trimming took 6 bases from V and 7 from J; bases not matched to a gene: 3. The CDR3 is CASRTGLAGGELFF. For the CDR3, the DNA is TGTGCCAGCAGAACGGGACTAGCGGGCGGGGAGCTGTTTTTT.